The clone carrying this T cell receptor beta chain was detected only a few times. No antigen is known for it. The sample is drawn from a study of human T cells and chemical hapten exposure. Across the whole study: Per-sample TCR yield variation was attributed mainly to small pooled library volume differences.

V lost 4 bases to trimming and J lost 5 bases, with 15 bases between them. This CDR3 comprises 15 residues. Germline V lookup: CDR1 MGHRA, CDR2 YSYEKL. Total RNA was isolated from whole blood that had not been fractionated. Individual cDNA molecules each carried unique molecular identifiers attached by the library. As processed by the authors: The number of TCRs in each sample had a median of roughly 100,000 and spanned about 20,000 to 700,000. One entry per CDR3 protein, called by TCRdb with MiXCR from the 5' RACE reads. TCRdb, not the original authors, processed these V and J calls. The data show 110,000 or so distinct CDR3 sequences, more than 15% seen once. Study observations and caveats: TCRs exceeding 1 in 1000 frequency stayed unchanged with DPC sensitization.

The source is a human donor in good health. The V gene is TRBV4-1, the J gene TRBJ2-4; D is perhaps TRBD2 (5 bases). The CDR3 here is CASSPLPLGENIQYF. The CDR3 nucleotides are TGCGCCAGCAGCCCCCTCCCCCTCGGGGAAAACATTCAGTACTTC.